A single sample gave rise to the 9 T cell receptor beta chains below, sequenced in a study of CD8 T cells in Susac syndrome. An amount of RNA that ranged from 0.5 to 1 ug was reverse transcribed with random hexamers. TCRdb re-called the immunoSEQ multiplex PCR reads through MiXCR, storing one row per CDR3 protein. The table includes approximately 120,000 distinct CDR3 sequences, around 94% detected once. The sample taken for sequencing was CD4+ T cells from PBMCs. These TCRs come from a human donor in good health.

The rearrangement links TRBV18 to TRBJ1-5; 8 bases are shared with TRBD1. The germline gives CDR1 KGHSH, CDR2 LQKENI. The V segment lost 6 bases and the J segment 7 bases; nucleotides outside the gene matches: 8. This CDR3 contains 14 residues. Here the CDR3 reads CASSSMDRDQPQHF. The CDR3 nucleotides are TGTGCCAGCTCGTCTATGGACAGGGACCAGCCCCAGCATTTT.

This chain links TRBV2 with TRBJ2-7; D gene ambiguous. Germline loops: CDR1 SNHLY, CDR2 FYNNEI. V dropped 4 bases and J dropped 6 bases, with 13 bases sitting between them. This CDR3 is 13 amino acids long. The CDR3 nucleotides are TGTGCCAGCAGTGGGGGATTAAATCGCGAGCAGTACTTC. Protein: CASSGGLNREQYF.

V and J are TRBV5-1 and TRBJ2-7; 12 bases fit TRBD2. V lost 0 bases and J lost 2; bases outside the gene matches: 6. From germline, CDR1 is SGHRS and CDR2 YFSETQ. This CDR3 has 17 amino acids. The CDR3 region is CASSLGLAGEPAYEQYF. The CDR3 DNA follows: TGCGCCAGCAGCTTGGGACTAGCGGGAGAGCCGGCCTACGAGCAGTACTTC.

The genes are TRBV7-2 and TRBJ2-5; the match to TRBD2 covers 10 bases. Germline values: CDR1 SGHTA, CDR2 FQGNSA. The CDR3 runs 15 residues. V dropped 5 bases and J dropped 3; count of bases not matched to a gene: 6. CDR3 protein: CASSQFGLAEETQYF. The DNA of the CDR3 is TGTGCCAGCAGCCAATTTGGACTAGCGGAAGAGACCCAGTACTTC.

This rearrangement joins TRBV20-1 to TRBJ2-5; 7 nucleotides agree with TRBD2. The ends lost 5 bases at V and 0 bases at J; junction bases unmatched: 3. The length of the CDR3 is 13 residues. Germline-derived CDR1 and CDR2 are DFQATT and SNEGSKA (reference sequence). In nucleotides, the CDR3 is TGCAGTGCTGAAGGGACTAACCAAGAGACCCAGTACTTC. Translating it yields CSAEGTNQETQYF.

This chain links TRBV6-2 or TRBV6-3 with TRBJ2-7; 9 bases match TRBD1. This CDR3 region has 14 residues. Germline CDR1 reads MNHEY; CDR2 reads SVGEGT. Trimming took 6 bases from V and 5 from J; bases not matched to a gene: 8. The CDR3 region has the DNA TGTGCCAGCAGGGCCGGGACAGGGACCCACGAGCAGTACTTC. This codes for CASRAGTGTHEQYF.

The CDR3 loop is CSASSRGSSTDTQYF. CDR3 DNA sequence: TGCAGTGCTAGTAGTCGAGGATCTAGCACAGATACGCAGTATTTT. The chain links TRBV20-1 to TRBJ2-3, with unresolved D. CDR3 size: 15 residues. Trimming stripped 3 bases from V and 0 bases from J, with 13 bases between. From germline, CDR1 is DFQATT and CDR2 SNEGSKA (reference sequence).

The chain joins TRBV30 to TRBJ2-1; no clear D gene. V was trimmed by 0 bases and J by 6 bases, leaving 9 bases between them. CDR1 is GTSNPN and CDR2 is SVGIG in the germline V gene (reference sequence). The CDR3 totals 13 residues. CDR3 sequence: CAWSVSISNEQFF. CDR3 in DNA: TGTGCCTGGAGTGTATCTATATCCAATGAGCAGTTCTTC.

The chain carries TRBV2 and TRBJ1-4; 8 nucleotides match TRBD1. CDR1 is SNHLY, CDR2 FYNNEI, per germline. The junction had 6 bases not matched to a gene; V was cut back by 7 bases and J by 8 bases. The CDR3 is made up of 13 amino acids. CDR3 sequence reads: CASTGQGEEKLFF. CDR3 DNA: TGTGCCAGCACAGGACAGGGCGAGGAAAAACTGTTTTTT.